This TCR beta chain came from a study of PD-L1 blockade in urothelial cancer. Study details: Bladder-origin urothelial cancer in males covered most of the roughly 29 patients. Investigators checked blood 3 weeks (second dose) and 6 weeks after treatment start. Each blood sample yielded a median of about 140,000 T cells.

Libraries were prepared by immunoSEQ multiplex PCR; TCRdb keeps only in-frame clonotypes and omits some of them. This table holds 71,000 or so clones, approximately 88% found once. Germline V CDR1 and CDR2: MNHNS, SASEGT. This CDR3 is 14 amino acids long. V gave up 7 bases and J gave up 6 bases, with 19 bases separating them. J is TRBJ2-7 and V is TRBV6-1; the D gene is possibly TRBD1 (6 bases). This sequence originates from a man aged 55 to 70 with urothelial cancer. The material was PBMCs, obtained around atezolizumab (anti-PD-L1) treatment. Written as DNA, the CDR3 is TGTGCCAGCAATGTCCGGCAGGGGATATCCGAGCAGTACTTC. It is translated as CASNVRQGISEQYF.